This T cell receptor (beta chain) was recovered during a study of blood T cell repertoires in COVID-19. Study-level information: Sources were T cells, B-cell-depleted T cells, or PBMCs; the material itself was cDNA or gDNA.

Original analysis: The assay estimated nucleated cells by amplifying reference gene primers. Here immunoSEQ multiplex PCR was the method, and the copy in TCRdb shows in-frame clones only, minus some. The DNA was the basis for D and trimming; V, J and clone size are from that table. Among around 100,000 clones, roughly 89% were seen once, and the ten largest hold approximately 5.1%. Germline V gene sequence: CDR1 SGHNT, CDR2 YYREEE (reference sequence). The CDR3 totals 14 residues. V was trimmed by 4 bases and J by 2 bases, leaving 13 bases between them. This TCR derives from a human donor in a cohort sampled during active COVID-19. The sequenced sample was peripheral blood. This chain connects TRBV5-4 to TRBJ2-7; perhaps TRBD1 as D (5 bases). CDR3 sequence reads: CASSIRQTTYEQYF. As DNA, the CDR3 is TGTGCCAGCAGCATCCGACAGACCACCTACGAGCAGTACTTC.